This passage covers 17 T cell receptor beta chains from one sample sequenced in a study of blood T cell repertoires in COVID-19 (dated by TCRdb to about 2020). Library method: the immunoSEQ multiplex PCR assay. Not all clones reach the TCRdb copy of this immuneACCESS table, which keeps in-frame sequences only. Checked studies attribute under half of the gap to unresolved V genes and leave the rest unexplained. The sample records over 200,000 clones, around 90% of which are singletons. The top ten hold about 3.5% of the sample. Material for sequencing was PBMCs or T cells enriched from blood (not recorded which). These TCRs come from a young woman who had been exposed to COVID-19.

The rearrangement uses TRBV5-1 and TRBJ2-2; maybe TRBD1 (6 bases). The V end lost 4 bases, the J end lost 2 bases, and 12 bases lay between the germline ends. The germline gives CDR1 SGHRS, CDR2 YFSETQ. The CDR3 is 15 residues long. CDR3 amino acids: CASSPEGQNTGELFF. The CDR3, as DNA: TGCGCCAGCAGCCCCGAGGGACAAAACACCGGGGAGCTGTTTTTT.

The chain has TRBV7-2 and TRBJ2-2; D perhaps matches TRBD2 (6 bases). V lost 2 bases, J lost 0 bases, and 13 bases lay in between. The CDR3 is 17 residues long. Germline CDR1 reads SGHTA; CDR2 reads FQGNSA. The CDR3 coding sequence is TGTGCCAGCAGCTTAATCAGGCGGGGCGCGAACACCGGGGAGCTGTTTTTT. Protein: CASSLIRRGANTGELFF.

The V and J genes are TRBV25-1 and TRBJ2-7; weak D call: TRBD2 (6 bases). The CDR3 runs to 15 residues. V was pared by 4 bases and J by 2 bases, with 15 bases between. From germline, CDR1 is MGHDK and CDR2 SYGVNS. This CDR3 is CASSASLPSAYEQYF. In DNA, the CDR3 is TGTGCCAGCAGTGCTTCCCTACCTAGCGCCTACGAGCAGTACTTC.

The CDR3 DNA follows: TGTGCCAGCAGCCAAAAGCAGGGGTTCTCACCCCTCCACTTT. Translation: CASSQKQGFSPLHF. The V call is TRBV7-8, the J call TRBJ1-6, with D perhaps matching TRBD1 (6 bases). The CDR3 has 14 residues. V lost 5 bases and J 10 bases, leaving 15 bases between the germline ends. Germline CDR1 reads SGHVS; CDR2 reads FQNEAQ.

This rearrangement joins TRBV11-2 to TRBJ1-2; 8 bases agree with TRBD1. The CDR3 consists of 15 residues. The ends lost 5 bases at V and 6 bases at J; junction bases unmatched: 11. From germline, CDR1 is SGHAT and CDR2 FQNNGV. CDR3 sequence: CASSDPPGGFDGYTF. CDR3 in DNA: TGTGCCAGCAGCGATCCCCCAGGGGGCTTCGATGGCTACACCTTC.

The CDR3 DNA follows: TGCAGTGCTAGTGACCGGGAGGGCCATTCCTACGAGCAGTACTTC. Its protein is CSASDREGHSYEQYF. The chain recombines TRBV20-1 with TRBJ2-7; 8 nucleotides line up with TRBD2. J lost 1 base, V lost 3 bases, and 8 bases had no gene match. The CDR3 has 15 residues. CDR1 is DFQATT, CDR2 SNEGSKA, per germline (reference sequence).

CDR3 nucleotide sequence: TGTGCCAGCAGCCAAGTGCCAGGGGGAAGAGTTGGCTACACCTTC. It yields the protein CASSQVPGGRVGYTF. The rearrangement links TRBV3-1 (or the pseudogene TRBV3-2) to TRBJ1-2, with TRBD1 matching 7 bases. V gave up 1 base and J gave up 7 bases; unmatched junction bases: 9. This CDR3 comprises 15 residues. The V gene's germline CDR1 is LGHDT and CDR2 YNNKEL (reference sequence).

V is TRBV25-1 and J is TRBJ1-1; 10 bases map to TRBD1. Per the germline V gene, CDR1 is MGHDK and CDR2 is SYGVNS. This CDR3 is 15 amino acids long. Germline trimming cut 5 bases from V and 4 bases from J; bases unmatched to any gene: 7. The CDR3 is CASSPSTGGSTEAFF. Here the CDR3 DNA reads TGTGCCAGCAGTCCCTCGACAGGGGGCAGCACTGAAGCTTTCTTT.

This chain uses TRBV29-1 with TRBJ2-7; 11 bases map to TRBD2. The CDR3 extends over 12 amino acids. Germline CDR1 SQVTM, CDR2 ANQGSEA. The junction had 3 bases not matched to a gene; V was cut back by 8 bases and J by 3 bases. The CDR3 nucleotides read TGCAGCTCACTAGCGGGAGACTACGAGCAGTACTTC. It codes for CSSLAGDYEQYF.

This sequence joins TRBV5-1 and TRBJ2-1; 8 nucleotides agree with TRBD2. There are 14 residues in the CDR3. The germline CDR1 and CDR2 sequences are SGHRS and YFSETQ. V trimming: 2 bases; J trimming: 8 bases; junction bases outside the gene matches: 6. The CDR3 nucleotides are TGCGCCAGCAGCTTAGACGGGAGGGCCCATGAGCAGTTCTTC. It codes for CASSLDGRAHEQFF. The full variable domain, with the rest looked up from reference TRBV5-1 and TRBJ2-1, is KAGVTQTPRYLIKTRGQQVTLSCSPISGHRSVSWYQQTPGQGLQFLFEYFSETQRNKGNFPGRFSGRQFSNSRSEMNVSTLELGDSALYLCASSLDGRAHEQFFGPGTRLTVL.

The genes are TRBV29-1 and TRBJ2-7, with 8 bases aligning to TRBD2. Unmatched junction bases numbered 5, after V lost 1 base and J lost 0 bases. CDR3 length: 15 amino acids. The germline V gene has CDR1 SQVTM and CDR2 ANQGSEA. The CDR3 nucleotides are TGCAGCGTTGAAGGCGAGCGGGGGAGCTCCTACGAGCAGTACTTC. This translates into CSVEGERGSSYEQYF.

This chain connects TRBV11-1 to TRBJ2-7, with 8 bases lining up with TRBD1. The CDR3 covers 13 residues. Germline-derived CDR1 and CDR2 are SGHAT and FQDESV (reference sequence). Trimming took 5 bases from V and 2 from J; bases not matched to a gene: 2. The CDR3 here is CASSQTGAYEQYF. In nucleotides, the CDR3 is TGTGCCAGCAGCCAGACAGGGGCCTACGAGCAGTACTTC. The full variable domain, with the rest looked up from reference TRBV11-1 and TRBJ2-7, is EAEVAQSPRYKITEKSQAVAFWCDPISGHATLYWYRQILGQGPELLVQFQDESVVDDSQLPKDRFSAERLKGVDSTLKIQPAELGDSAMYLCASSQTGAYEQYFGPGTRLTVT.

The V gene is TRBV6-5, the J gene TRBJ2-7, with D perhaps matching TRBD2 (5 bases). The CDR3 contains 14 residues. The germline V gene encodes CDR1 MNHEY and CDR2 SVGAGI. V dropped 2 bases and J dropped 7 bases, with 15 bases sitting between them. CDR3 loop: CASSYSGPSGEQYF. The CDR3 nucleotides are TGTGCCAGCAGTTACAGCGGCCCCTCCGGGGAGCAGTACTTC.

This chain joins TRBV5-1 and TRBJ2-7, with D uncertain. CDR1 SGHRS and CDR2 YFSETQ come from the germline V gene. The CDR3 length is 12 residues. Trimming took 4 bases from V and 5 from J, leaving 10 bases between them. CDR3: CASSPDWNEQYF. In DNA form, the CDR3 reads TGCGCCAGCAGCCCAGACTGGAACGAGCAGTACTTC. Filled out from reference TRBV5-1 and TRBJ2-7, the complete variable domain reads KAGVTQTPRYLIKTRGQQVTLSCSPISGHRSVSWYQQTPGQGLQFLFEYFSETQRNKGNFPGRFSGRQFSNSRSEMNVSTLELGDSALYLCASSPDWNEQYFGPGTRLTVT.

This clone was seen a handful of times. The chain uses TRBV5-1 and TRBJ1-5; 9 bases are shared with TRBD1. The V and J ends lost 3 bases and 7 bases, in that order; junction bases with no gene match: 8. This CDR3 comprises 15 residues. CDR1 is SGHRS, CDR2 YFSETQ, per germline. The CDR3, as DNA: TGCGCCAGCAGCTCCGGGACAGGGTCGGGCCAGCCCCAGCATTTT. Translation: CASSSGTGSGQPQHF.

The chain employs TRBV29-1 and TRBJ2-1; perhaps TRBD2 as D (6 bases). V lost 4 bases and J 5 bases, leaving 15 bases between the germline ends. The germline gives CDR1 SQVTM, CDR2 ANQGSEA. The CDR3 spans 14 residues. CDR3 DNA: TGCAGCGTTGCCGGTGCGGGACTCCACAATGAGCAGTTCTTC. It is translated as CSVAGAGLHNEQFF.

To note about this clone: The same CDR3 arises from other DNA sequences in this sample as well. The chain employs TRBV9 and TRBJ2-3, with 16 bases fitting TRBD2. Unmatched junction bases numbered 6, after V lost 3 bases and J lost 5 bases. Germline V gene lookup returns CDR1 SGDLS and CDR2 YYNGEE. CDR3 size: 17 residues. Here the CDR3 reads CASSAQGLAGGVDTQYF. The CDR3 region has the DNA TGTGCCAGCAGCGCCCAGGGACTAGCGGGAGGGGTAGATACGCAGTATTTT.